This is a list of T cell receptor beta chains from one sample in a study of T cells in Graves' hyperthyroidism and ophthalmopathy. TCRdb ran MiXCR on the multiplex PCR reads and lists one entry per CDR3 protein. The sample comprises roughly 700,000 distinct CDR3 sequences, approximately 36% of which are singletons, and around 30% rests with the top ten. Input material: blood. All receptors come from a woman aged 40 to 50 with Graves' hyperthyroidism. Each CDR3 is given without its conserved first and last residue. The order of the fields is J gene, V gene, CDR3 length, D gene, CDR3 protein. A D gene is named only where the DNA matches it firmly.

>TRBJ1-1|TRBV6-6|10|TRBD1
ASSPQGGEAF
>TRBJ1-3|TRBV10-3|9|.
AISVGNTIY
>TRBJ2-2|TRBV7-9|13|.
ASSFRSGNTGELF
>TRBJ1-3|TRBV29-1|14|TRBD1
SVLSLTGYSGNTIY
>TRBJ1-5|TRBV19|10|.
ASAAPPGPQH
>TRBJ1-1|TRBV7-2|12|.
ASSQGQINTEAF
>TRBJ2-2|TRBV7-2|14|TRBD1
ASSFPSIPGGGELF
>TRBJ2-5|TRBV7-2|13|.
ASTGGGGAEETQY
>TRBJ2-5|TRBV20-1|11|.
SARSVYQETQY
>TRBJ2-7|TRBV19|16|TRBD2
ASSFAAGSGTSSYEQY
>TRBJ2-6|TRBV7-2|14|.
ASSLLGAAGANVLT
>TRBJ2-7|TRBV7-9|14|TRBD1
ASRLAGQGGTYEQY
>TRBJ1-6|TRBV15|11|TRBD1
ATSRGRDRAQH
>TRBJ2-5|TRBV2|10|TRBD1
ASRGQQETQY
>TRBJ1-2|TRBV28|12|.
ASSFRHSPYGYT
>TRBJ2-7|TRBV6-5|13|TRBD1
ASSYFGTGAYEQY
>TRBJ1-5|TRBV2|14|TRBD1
ASRDGQGRGNQPQH
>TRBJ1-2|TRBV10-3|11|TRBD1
ATRLGQGVGNT
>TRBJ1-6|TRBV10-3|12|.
AISEWDINSPLH
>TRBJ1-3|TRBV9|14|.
ASSYSGTDSGNTIY
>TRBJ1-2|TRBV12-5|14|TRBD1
ASGLTPGQGNYGYT
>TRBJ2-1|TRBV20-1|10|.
SANEVGREQF
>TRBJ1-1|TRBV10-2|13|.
ASSLIDRMDTEAF
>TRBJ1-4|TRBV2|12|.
ASRSSGLNEKLF
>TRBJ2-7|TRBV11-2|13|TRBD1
ASSLEAGGVYEQY
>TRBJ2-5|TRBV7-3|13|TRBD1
ASSRTGTGPETQY
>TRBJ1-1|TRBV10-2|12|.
ASSYIRERAEAF
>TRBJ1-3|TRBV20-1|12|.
SARGGGNGNTIY
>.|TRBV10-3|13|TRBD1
AIALDGTGKDEQF
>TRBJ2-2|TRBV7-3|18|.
ASSPRTTLGGGVNTGELF
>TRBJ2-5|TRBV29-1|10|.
SVRVEGETQY
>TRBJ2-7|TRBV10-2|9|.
ASRDGRIQY
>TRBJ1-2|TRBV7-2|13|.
ASSPGAATHYGYT
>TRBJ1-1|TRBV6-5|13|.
ASSYSGRDPSGAF
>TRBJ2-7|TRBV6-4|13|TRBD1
ASSPPGTGAGEQY
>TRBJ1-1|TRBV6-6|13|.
ASSYSPGGGTEAF
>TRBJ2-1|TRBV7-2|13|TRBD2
ASSRSGSWGNEQF
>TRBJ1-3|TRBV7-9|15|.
ASSPSQGSISGNTIY
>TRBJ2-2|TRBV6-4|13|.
ASSGTYGATGELF
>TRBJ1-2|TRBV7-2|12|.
ASSLAHDPRGYT
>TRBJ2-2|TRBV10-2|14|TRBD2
ASIPSGESNTGELF